A selection of T cell receptor beta chains follows, all from one sample in a study of blood T cell repertoires in COVID-19. The method was immunoSEQ multiplex PCR; TCRdb's version includes in-frame clones alone and lacks a portion of them. Among about 82,000 clones, about 82% were seen once, and the ten largest hold 18%. The sequencing input was peripheral blood. The receptors stem from a man older than 75 with active or convalescent COVID-19. Both conserved end residues are part of each CDR3. Each record gives: clone size, J gene, D gene, V gene, CDR3 DNA, CDR3 protein. A D gene is named only where the DNA matches it firmly. Not every row has a clone size; where given, it reads once, few, many or a size class.

once,TRBJ2-1,.,TRBV11-1,TGTGCCAGCAGCTCAGGGGCCCACAATGAGCAGTTCTTC,CASSSGAHNEQFF
once,TRBJ1-6,TRBD1,TRBV6-5,TGTGCCACCGTTGACCGCAGGGGGCGTTCACCCCTCCACTTT,CATVDRRGRSPLHF
once,TRBJ1-2,.,TRBV24-1,TGTGCCACCAGTGAAACAAGGGGTAACTATGGCTACACCTTC,CATSETRGNYGYTF
.,TRBJ2-1,TRBD1,TRBV10-2,TGCGCCAGCAGAAGGGACAGGGAGAAAGAGCAGTTCTTC,CASRRDREKEQFF
.,TRBJ1-3,.,TRBV19,TGTGCCAGTAGTATAGATCCGGTCAGGGGATCCCGACCAAGCTCTGGAAACACCATATATTTT,CASSIDPVRGSRPSSGNTIYF
.,TRBJ2-4,.,TRBV10-3,TGTGCCCCCGGACAGCTCCTAGCCAAAAACATTCAGTACTTC,CAPGQLLAKNIQYF
.,TRBJ1-5,.,TRBV6-1,TGTGCCAGCAGTGAAGGTGTCGGTCTTCCCCAGCATTTT,CASSEGVGLPQHF
few,TRBJ2-2,TRBD1,TRBV2,TGTGCCAGCAGGGGGACAGTGAACACCGGGGAGCTGTTTTTT,CASRGTVNTGELFF
.,TRBJ1-2,.,TRBV7-9,TGTGCCAGCAGCCTACACTCCTCCAGAGGCCATGGCTACACCTTC,CASSLHSSRGHGYTF
.,TRBJ2-1,.,TRBV24-1,TGTGCCACCAGACCGAGGACAGCGAGCTCCTACAATGAGCAGTTCTTC,CATRPRTASSYNEQFF
.,TRBJ2-1,.,TRBV11-3,TGTGCCAGCAGCTTGCGGGCCAAGGACAATGAGCAGTTCTTC,CASSLRAKDNEQFF
.,TRBJ2-1,.,TRBV20-1,TGCAGTGCTGGCCTTGAGGGGCAGTTCTTC,CSAGLEGQFF
once,TRBJ2-1,.,TRBV5-1,TGCGCCAGCAGCTTGTCTTCCGTGCGGGCAGAACGGCGGTTCTTC,CASSLSSVRAERRFF
.,TRBJ2-2,.,TRBV3-1/TRBV3-2,TGTGCCAGCAGCCAAGAAGGGGTCTCCTACAGGCTCACCGGGGAGCTGTTTTTT,CASSQEGVSYRLTGELFF
.,TRBJ2-1,TRBD2,TRBV3-1/TRBV3-2,TGTGCCAGCAGCCTTAGCGGGGGGGGAAATGAGCAGTTCTTC,CASSLSGGGNEQFF
.,TRBJ2-3,.,TRBV30,TGTGCCTGGACCCGGTTCCAGGGCGCCCCTAGCACAGATACGCAGTATTTT,CAWTRFQGAPSTDTQYF
.,TRBJ1-5,.,TRBV19,TGTGCCAGCCGTTTTCTAGGAACGAGCAATCAGCCCCAGCATTTT,CASRFLGTSNQPQHF
few,TRBJ1-1,.,TRBV12-3/TRBV12-4,TGTGCCAGCACTACTCAGGCGAACACTGAAGCTTTCTTT,CASTTQANTEAFF
.,TRBJ1-3,TRBD1,TRBV19,TGTGCCAGTATCAAACAGGGGGCCAACTCTGGAAACACCATATATTTT,CASIKQGANSGNTIYF
.,TRBJ2-3,TRBD2,TRBV3-1/TRBV3-2,TGTGCCAGCAGCCAAGAATGGACTAGCGGGAGGACAGATACGCAGTATTTT,CASSQEWTSGRTDTQYF
.,TRBJ1-1,.,TRBV5-1,TGCGCCAGCAGGACAACAGGGTCCACCACTGAAGCTTTCTTT,CASRTTGSTTEAFF
.,TRBJ1-1,.,TRBV3-1/TRBV3-2,TGTGCCAGCAGCCAAGGGGGCGGAACTGAAGCTTTCTTT,CASSQGGGTEAFF
.,TRBJ2-3,TRBD2,TRBV4-2,TGTGCCAGCAGAAGAGGAGCGGGGTCCACAGATACGCAGTATTTT,CASRRGAGSTDTQYF
.,TRBJ1-5,.,TRBV2,TGTGCCAGCAGTCTACAACAGGGCCCCCAGCATTTT,CASSLQQGPQHF
.,TRBJ1-2,.,TRBV28,TGTGCCAGCAGTTCGGATCGGGGGAATGGCTACACCTTC,CASSSDRGNGYTF
.,TRBJ2-3,TRBD2,TRBV18,TGTGCCAGCTCACCCCCCCAACGACTAGCGTCTGCGCAGTATTTT,CASSPPQRLASAQYF
medium-sized,TRBJ1-3,.,TRBV5-1,TGCGCCAGCAGCTTGGGACAGCACTCTGGAAACACCATATATTTT,CASSLGQHSGNTIYF
.,TRBJ2-1,TRBD2,TRBV24-1,TGTGCCACCAGTGACCCCGCTAGCGGGAGAATAAATGAGCAGTTCTTC,CATSDPASGRINEQFF
.,TRBJ2-3,.,TRBV29-1,TGCAGCGTTGTATACTTTAGCACAGATACGCAGTATTTT,CSVVYFSTDTQYF
.,TRBJ2-5,.,TRBV7-9,TGTGCCAGCAGCCCAACCGGACTCCTACAAGAGACCCAGTACTTC,CASSPTGLLQETQYF
.,TRBJ2-5,.,TRBV5-5,TGTGCCAGCAGCTTAGGGGAATTACAAGAGACCCAGTACTTC,CASSLGELQETQYF
.,TRBJ2-3,.,TRBV28,TGTGCCAGCAGCCCCGGGGGAGGTCTGCAGTATTTT,CASSPGGGLQYF
.,TRBJ2-5,TRBD2,TRBV30,TGTGCCTGGAGCAGGGCGCTAGCGGGACCGTACCAAGAGACCCAGTACTTC,CAWSRALAGPYQETQYF
.,TRBJ2-2,TRBD2,TRBV30,TGTGCCTGCAACCCGGGACTAGCGGGGGTAAACACCGGGGAGCTGTTTTTT,CACNPGLAGVNTGELFF
.,TRBJ1-2,TRBD1,TRBV7-8,TGTGCCAGCAGCAGGGACAGAGCGAACTATGGCTACACCTTC,CASSRDRANYGYTF
.,TRBJ2-3,.,TRBV11-3,TGTGCCAGCAGCCAGGGGGGTCCGCAGTATTTT,CASSQGGPQYF
.,TRBJ1-5,TRBD1,TRBV10-2,TGCGCCAGCAGGCAAGGACAGGGGGCGAATCAGCCCCAGCATTTT,CASRQGQGANQPQHF
.,TRBJ2-2,.,TRBV3-1/TRBV3-2,TGTGCCAGCAGCCAAGGCTGGAGTGGGGAGCTGTTTTTT,CASSQGWSGELFF
.,TRBJ2-3,TRBD2,TRBV5-4,TGTGCCAGCAGCTCCATGGCCTTTGGGGGGGGTCGCACAGATACGCAGTATTTT,CASSSMAFGGGRTDTQYF
.,TRBJ2-3,.,TRBV3-1/TRBV3-2,TGTGCCAGCAGCCAAGATTTAGACAGAGCCACAGATACGCAGTATTTT,CASSQDLDRATDTQYF
.,TRBJ2-3,.,TRBV24-1,TGTGCCACCAGCCCCCCCGGGAAGACTAGCACAGATACGCAGTATTTT,CATSPPGKTSTDTQYF
.,TRBJ1-1,TRBD1,TRBV24-1,TGTGCCACCAGTGAGACGACAGGGAGGCACACTGAAGCTTTCTTT,CATSETTGRHTEAFF
.,TRBJ2-2,.,TRBV27,TGTGCCAGCCTAGGGTGGGAGCCTCAGAACACCGGGGAGCTGTTTTTT,CASLGWEPQNTGELFF
.,TRBJ1-1,TRBD1,TRBV7-2,TGTGCCAGCAGCGCCCAAACAGGGGTCGCCACTGAAGCTTTCTTT,CASSAQTGVATEAFF
.,TRBJ2-6,TRBD1,TRBV5-1,TGCGCCAGCAGCTGGGGACAGCAACCTCGCCGAGGGGCCAACGTCCTGACCTTC,CASSWGQQPRRGANVLTF
.,TRBJ1-2,TRBD1,TRBV10-2,TGCGCCAGCCAAGAGGACAGGGGAAGGATATCGGGCTACACCTTC,CASQEDRGRISGYTF
.,TRBJ1-2,.,TRBV7-9,TGTGCCAGCACAGACAGAAATCCTAACTATGGCTACACCTTC,CASTDRNPNYGYTF
.,TRBJ1-5,.,TRBV28,TGTGCCAGTCTACAGGGCAATCAGCCCCAGCATTTT,CASLQGNQPQHF
.,TRBJ1-3,.,TRBV3-1/TRBV3-2,TGTGCCAGCAGCCAGGGCAACGAATACTCTGGAAACACCATATATTTT,CASSQGNEYSGNTIYF
.,TRBJ2-1,TRBD2,TRBV5-1,TGCGCCAGCAGCTTGATGCGGGAGGGCCTTGGGAATGAGCAGTTCTTC,CASSLMREGLGNEQFF
.,TRBJ2-2,.,TRBV24-1,TGTGCCACCAGTGATCGACAGTTTAGTACCGGGGAGCTGTTTTTT,CATSDRQFSTGELFF
.,TRBJ1-5,.,TRBV28,TGTGCCAGCAGAGGGGGTAATCAGCCCCAGCATTTT,CASRGGNQPQHF
few,TRBJ1-2,.,TRBV10-3,TGTGCCATCAGTGTAAACAGGATTCGCTATGGCTACACCTTC,CAISVNRIRYGYTF
.,TRBJ1-1,.,TRBV29-1,TGCAGCGTTGGACAAACCATGAACACTGAAGCTTTCTTT,CSVGQTMNTEAFF
.,TRBJ1-5,.,TRBV5-1,TGCGCCAGCAGCTTGGAACCACTTGGCAATCAGCCCCAGCATTTT,CASSLEPLGNQPQHF
.,TRBJ1-2,.,TRBV5-8,TGTGCCAGCAGCCCCGACAGGTCCTATGGCTACACCTTC,CASSPDRSYGYTF